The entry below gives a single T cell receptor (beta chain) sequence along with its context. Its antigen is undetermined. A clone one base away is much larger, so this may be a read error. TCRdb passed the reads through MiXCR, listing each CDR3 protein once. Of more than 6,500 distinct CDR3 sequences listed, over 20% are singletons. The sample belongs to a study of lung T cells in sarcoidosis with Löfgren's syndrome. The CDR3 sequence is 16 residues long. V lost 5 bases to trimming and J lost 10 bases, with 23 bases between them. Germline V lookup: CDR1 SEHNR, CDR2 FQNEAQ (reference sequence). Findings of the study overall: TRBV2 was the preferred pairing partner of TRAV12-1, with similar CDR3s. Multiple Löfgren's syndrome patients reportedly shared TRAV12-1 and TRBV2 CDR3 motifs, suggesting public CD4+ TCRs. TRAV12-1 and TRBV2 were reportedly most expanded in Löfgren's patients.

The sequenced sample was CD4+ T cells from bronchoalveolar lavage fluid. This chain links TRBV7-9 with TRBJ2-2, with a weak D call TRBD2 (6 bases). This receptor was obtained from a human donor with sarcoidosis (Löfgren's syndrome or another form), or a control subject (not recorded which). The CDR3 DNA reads TGTGCCAGCAGCCCTATCGGCGGGGTTCCTAGCGAGGAGCTGTTTTTT. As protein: CASSPIGGVPSEELFF.